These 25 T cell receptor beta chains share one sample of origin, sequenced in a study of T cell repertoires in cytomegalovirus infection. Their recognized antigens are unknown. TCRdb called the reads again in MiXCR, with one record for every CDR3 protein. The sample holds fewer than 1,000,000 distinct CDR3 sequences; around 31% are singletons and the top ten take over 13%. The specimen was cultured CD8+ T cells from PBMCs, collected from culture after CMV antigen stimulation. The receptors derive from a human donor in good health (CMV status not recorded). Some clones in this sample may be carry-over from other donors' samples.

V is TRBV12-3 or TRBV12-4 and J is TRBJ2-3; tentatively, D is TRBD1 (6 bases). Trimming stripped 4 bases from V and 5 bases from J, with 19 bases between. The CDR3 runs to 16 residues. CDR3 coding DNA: TGTGCCAGCAGTTCCCGAGCAGGGGATTCGGGAGATACGCAGTATTTT. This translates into CASSSRAGDSGDTQYF.

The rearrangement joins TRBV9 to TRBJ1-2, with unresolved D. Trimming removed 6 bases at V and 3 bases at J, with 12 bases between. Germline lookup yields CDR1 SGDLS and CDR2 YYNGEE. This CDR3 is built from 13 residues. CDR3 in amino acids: CASNSRGYYGYTF. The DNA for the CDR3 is TGTGCCAGCAATTCCCGAGGGTACTATGGCTACACCTTC.

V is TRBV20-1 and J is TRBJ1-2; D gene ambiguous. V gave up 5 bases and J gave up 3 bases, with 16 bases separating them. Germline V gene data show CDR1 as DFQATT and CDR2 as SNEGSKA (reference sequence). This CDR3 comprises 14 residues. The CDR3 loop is CSAASGKAHYGYTF. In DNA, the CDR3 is TGCAGTGCTGCTTCTGGGAAGGCGCACTATGGCTACACCTTC.

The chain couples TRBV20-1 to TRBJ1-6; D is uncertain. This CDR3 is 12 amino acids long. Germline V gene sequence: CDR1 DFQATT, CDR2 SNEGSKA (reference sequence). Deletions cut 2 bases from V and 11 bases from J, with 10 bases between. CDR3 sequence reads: CSARQSSPPLHF. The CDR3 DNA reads TGCAGTGCTAGACAATCCAGTCCACCCCTCCACTTT.

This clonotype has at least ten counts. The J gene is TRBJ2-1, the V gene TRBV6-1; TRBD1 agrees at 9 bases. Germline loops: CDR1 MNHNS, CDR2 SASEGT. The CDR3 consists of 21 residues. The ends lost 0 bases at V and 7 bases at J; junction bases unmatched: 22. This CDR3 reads CASSEAIKLFAGTGIFNEQFF. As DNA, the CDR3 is TGTGCCAGCAGTGAAGCCATTAAGTTGTTCGCCGGGACAGGGATTTTTAATGAGCAGTTCTTC.

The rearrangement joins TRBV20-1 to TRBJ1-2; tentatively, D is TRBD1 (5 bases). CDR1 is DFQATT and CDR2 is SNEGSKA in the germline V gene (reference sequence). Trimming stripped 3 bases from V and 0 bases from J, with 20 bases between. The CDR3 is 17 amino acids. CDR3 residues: CSARDWGLLTTNYGYTF. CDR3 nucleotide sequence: TGCAGTGCTAGGGACTGGGGACTTCTTACAACTAACTATGGCTACACCTTC.

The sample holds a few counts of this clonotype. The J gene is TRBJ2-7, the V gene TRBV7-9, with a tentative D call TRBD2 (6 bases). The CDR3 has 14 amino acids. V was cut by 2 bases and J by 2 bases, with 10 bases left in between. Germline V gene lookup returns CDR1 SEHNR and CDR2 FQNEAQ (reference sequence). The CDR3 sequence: CASSLSLATYEQYF. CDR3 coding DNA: TGTGCCAGCAGCTTAAGTCTAGCGACCTACGAGCAGTACTTC. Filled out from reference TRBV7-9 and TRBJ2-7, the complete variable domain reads DTGVSQNPRHKITKRGQNVTFRCDPISEHNRLYWYRQTLGQGPEFLTYFQNEAQLEKSRLLSDRFSAERPKGSFSTLEIQRTEQGDSAMYLCASSLSLATYEQYFGPGTRLTVT.

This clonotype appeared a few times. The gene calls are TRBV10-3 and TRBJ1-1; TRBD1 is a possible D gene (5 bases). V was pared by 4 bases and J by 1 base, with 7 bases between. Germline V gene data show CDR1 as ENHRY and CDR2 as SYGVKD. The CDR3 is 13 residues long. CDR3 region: CAISATANTEAFF. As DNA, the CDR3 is TGTGCCATCAGTGCGACAGCGAACACTGAAGCTTTCTTT.

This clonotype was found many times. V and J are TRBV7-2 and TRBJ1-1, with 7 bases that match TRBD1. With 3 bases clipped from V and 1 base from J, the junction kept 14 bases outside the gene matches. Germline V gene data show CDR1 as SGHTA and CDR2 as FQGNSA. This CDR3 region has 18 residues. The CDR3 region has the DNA TGTGCCAGCAGCTTCACAACAGGGGCAGGTCCTAAGAACACTGAAGCTTTCTTT. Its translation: CASSFTTGAGPKNTEAFF.

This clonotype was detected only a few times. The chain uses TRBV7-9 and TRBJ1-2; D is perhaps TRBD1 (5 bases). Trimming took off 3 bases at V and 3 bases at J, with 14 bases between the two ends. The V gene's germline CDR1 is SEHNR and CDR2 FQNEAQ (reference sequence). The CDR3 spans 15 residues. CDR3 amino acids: CASSFAEGRDYGYTF. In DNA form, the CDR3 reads TGTGCCAGCAGCTTCGCGGAGGGGCGAGACTATGGCTACACCTTC.

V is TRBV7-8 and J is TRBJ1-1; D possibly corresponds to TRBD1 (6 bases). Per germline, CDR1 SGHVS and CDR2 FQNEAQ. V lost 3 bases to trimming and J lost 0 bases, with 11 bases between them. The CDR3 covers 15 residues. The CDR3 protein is CASSFPRGMNTEAFF. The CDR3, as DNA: TGTGCCAGCAGCTTTCCTAGGGGGATGAACACTGAAGCTTTCTTT.

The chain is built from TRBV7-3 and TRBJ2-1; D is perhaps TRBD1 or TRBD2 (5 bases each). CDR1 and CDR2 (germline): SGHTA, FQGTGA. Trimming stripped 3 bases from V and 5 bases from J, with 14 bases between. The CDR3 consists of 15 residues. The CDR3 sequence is CASSFHPGRDNEQFF. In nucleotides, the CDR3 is TGTGCCAGCAGCTTTCACCCAGGGCGGGACAATGAGCAGTTCTTC.

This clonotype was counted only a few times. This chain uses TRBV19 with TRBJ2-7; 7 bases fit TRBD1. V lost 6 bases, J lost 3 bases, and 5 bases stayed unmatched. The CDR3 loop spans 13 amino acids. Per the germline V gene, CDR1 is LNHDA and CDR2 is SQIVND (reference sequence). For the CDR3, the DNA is TGTGCCAGTAGCTGGGACAGAGACTACGAGCAGTACTTC. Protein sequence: CASSWDRDYEQYF.

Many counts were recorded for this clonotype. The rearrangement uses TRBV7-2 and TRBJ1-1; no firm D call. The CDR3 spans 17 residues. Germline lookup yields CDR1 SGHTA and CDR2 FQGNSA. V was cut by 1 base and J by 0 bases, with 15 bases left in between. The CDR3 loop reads CASSLVPSGLLNTEAFF. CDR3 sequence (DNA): TGTGCCAGCAGCTTAGTGCCTTCGGGTTTGCTGAACACTGAAGCTTTCTTT.

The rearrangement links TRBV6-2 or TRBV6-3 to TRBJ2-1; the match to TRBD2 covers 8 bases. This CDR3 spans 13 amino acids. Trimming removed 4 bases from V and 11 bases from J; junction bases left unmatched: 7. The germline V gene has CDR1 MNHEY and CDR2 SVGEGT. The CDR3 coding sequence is TGTGCCAGCAGTTTGGGGGGACTAGAAAAGCAGTTCTTC. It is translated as CASSLGGLEKQFF.

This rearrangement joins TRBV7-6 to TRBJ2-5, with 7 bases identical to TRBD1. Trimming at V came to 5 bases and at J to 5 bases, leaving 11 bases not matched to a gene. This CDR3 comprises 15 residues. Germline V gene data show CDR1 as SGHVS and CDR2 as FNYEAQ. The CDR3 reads CASSPGTDRAETQYF. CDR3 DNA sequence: TGTGCCAGCAGCCCGGGGACAGACAGAGCGGAGACCCAGTACTTC.

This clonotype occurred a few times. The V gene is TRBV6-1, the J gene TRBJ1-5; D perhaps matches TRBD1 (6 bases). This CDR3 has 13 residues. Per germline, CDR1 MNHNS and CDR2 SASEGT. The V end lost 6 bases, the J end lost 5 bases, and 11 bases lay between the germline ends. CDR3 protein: CASSLDRYQPQHF. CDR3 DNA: TGTGCCAGCAGCCTTGACAGGTATCAGCCCCAGCATTTT.

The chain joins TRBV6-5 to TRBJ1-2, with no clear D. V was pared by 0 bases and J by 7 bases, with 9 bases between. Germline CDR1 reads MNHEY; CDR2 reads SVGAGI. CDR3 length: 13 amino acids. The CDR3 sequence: CASSYSGFGGYTF. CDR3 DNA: TGTGCCAGCAGTTACTCGGGGTTTGGTGGCTACACCTTC.

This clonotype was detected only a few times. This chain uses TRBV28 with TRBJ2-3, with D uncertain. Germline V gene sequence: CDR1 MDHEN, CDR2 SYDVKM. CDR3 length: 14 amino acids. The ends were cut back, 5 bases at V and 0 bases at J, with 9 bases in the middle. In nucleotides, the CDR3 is TGTGCCAGCAGTCCACTTAGTAGCACAGATACGCAGTATTTT. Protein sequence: CASSPLSSTDTQYF.

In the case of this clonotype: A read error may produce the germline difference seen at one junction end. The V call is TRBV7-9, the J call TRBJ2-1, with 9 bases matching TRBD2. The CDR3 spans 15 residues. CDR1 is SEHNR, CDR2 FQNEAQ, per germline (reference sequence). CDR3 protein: CASSRAGTSPNKQFF. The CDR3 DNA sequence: TGTGCCAGCAGCCGGGCCGGGACTAGCCCCAATAAGCAGTTCTTC.

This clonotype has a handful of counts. DNA of the CDR3: TGTGCCAGCAGTTACTCGATAGACACCAACTACGAGCAGTACTTC. The encoded protein is CASSYSIDTNYEQYF. The rearrangement links TRBV6-6 to TRBJ2-7; no firm D call. The V end lost 0 bases, the J end lost 3 bases, and 12 bases lay between the germline ends. Germline V gene lookup returns CDR1 MNHNY and CDR2 SVGAGI (reference sequence). The length of the CDR3 is 15 residues.

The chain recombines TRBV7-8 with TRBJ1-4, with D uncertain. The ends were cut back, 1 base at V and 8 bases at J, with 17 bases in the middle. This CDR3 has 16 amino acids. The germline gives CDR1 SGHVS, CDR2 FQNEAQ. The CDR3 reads CASSLGSAGGREKLFF. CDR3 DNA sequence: TGTGCCAGCAGCTTAGGGAGTGCCGGAGGAAGGGAAAAACTGTTTTTT.

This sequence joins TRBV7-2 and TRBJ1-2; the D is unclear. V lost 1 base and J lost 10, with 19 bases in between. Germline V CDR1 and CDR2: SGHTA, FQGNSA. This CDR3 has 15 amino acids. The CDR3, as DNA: TGTGCCAGCAGCTTAGTACGGAGGACCTTTAATGACTACACCTTC. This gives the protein CASSLVRRTFNDYTF.

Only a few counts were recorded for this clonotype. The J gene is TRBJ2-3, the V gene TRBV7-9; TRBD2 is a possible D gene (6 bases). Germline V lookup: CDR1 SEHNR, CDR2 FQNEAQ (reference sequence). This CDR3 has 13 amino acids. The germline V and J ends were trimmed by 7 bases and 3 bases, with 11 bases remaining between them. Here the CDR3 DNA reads TGTGCCAGCACCCTGCGGGGTACAGATACGCAGTATTTT. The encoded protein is CASTLRGTDTQYF.

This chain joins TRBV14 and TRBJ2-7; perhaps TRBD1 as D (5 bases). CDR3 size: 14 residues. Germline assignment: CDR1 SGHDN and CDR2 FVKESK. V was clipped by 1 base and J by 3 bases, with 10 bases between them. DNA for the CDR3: TGTGCCAGCAGCCAAGCAGGGTTCCGCTACGAGCAGTACTTC. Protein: CASSQAGFRYEQYF.